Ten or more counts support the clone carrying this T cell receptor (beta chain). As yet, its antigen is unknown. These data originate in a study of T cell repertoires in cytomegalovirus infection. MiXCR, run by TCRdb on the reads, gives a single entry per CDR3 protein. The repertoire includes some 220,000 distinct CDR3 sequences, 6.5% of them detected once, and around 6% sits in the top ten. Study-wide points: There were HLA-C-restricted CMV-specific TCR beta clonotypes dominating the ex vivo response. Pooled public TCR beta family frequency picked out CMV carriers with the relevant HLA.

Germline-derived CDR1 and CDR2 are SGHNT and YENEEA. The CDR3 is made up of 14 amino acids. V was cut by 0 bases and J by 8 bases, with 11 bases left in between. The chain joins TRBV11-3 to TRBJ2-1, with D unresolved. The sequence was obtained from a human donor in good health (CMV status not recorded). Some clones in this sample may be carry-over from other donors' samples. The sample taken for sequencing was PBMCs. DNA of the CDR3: TGTGCCAGCAGCTTAGATGTAGGGTGGCATGAGCAGTTCTTC. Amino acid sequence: CASSLDVGWHEQFF.